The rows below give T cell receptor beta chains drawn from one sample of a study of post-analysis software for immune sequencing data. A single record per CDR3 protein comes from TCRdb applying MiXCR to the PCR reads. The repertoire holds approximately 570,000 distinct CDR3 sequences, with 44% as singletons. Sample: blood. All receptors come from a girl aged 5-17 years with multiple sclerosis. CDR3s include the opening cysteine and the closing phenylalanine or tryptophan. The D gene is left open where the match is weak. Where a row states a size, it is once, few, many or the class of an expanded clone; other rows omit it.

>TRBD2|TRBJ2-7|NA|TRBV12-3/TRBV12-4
TGTGCCAGCAGTCTCCTTACCGGGACTACCGTCAGCGAGCAGTACTTC
CASSLLTGTTVSEQYF
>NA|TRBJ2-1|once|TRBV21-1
TGTGCCAGCAGCAAAGTTGATAGCATTGAGCAGTTCTTC
CASSKVDSIEQFF
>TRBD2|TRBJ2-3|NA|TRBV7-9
TGTGCCAGCAGCCCCTCCCAGCGGGAGACGGCAGATACGCAGTATTTT
CASSPSQRETADTQYF
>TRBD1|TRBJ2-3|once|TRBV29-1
TGCAGCGTAGGGGACAGGGTGGCGAGCACAGATACGCAGTATTTT
CSVGDRVASTDTQYF
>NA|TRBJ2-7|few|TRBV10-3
TGTGCCATCAGTGAGTCGGGATTCTCCTACGAGCAGTACTTC
CAISESGFSYEQYF
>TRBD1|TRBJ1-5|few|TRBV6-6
TGTGCCAGCAAAACTCTTGCGGGACAGGGTCAAGTTCAGCCCCAGCATTTT
CASKTLAGQGQVQPQHF
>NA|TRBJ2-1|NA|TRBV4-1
TGCGCCAGCAGCCTCCGTAGCGGAAACTCCTACAATGAGCAGTTCTTC
CASSLRSGNSYNEQFF
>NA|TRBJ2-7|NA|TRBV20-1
TGCAGTGGTCGGCGTTCTCTCTCCTACGAGCAGTACTTC
CSGRRSLSYEQYF
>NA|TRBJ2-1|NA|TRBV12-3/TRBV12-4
TGTGCCAGCAGCTCCGGACGGGGCTACAATGAGCAGTTCTTC
CASSSGRGYNEQFF
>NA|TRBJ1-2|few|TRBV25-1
TGTGCCAGCAGTGAATCAGGAGGGATCTATGGCTACACCTTC
CASSESGGIYGYTF
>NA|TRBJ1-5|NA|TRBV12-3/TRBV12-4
TGTGCCAGCAGTTCAAGGGGTCATCAGCCCCAGCATTTT
CASSSRGHQPQHF
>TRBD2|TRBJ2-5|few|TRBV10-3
TGTGTCGTCCAAGCGGGGGACCAAGAGACCCAGTACTTC
CVVQAGDQETQYF
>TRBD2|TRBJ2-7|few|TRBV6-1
TGTGCCAGCAGCACCTTACTAGCGGGGGGGCGCGATGGCGAGCAGTACTTC
CASSTLLAGGRDGEQYF
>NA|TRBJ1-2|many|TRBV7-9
TGTGCCAGCAGCCCGGACGGGGGATATGGCTACACCTTC
CASSPDGGYGYTF
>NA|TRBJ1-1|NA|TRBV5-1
TGCGCCAGCAGCCAATCGGGACAAGAGAACACTGAAGCTTTCTTT
CASSQSGQENTEAFF
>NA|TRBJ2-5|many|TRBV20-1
TGCAGTGCTAGGAACTCCAGGGGCGGAGAGACCCAGTACTTC
CSARNSRGGETQYF
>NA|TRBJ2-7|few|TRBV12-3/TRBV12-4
TGTGCCAGCAGTTTTCCCGGGCAGCTCTACGAGCAGTACTTC
CASSFPGQLYEQYF
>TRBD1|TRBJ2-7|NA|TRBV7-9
TGTGCCAGCACCGATCTTGGACAGGGTTTTGGGGAGCAGTACTTC
CASTDLGQGFGEQYF
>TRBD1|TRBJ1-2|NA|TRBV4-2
TGTGCCAGCAGCCAAGACGAGGGGGCGTGGTATGGCTACACCTTC
CASSQDEGAWYGYTF
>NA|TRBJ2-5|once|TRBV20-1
TGCAGTGCTCCACCCGGCCAGCACCAAGAGACCCAGTACTTC
CSAPPGQHQETQYF
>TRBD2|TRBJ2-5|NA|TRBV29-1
TGCAGCGTTGAAGATAATAGCGGGGGGCCTGGGGAGACCCAGTACTTC
CSVEDNSGGPGETQYF
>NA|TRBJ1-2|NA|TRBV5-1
TGCGCCAGCAGCCCGACAGGTGGTATAGGAGGGATCTATGGCTACACCTTC
CASSPTGGIGGIYGYTF
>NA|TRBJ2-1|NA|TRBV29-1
TGCAGCGTCCCAGGGGGGTTGGTGACGGGCTCCTACAATGAGCAGTTCTTC
CSVPGGLVTGSYNEQFF
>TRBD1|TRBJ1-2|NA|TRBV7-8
TGTGCCAGCAGCTTAGGTGGGACAGTCTATGGCTACACCTTC
CASSLGGTVYGYTF
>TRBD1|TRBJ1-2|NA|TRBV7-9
TGTGCCAGCAGCTCCTCGACAGGGTGGAACTATGGCTACACCTTC
CASSSSTGWNYGYTF
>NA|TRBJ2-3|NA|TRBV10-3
TGTGCCATCAAGACCCGGACTGAGGATACGCAGTATTTT
CAIKTRTEDTQYF
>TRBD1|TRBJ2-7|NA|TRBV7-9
TGTGCCAGCAGCTTAACGATCGGTCAGGGGGAAATGAACGAGCAGTACTTC
CASSLTIGQGEMNEQYF
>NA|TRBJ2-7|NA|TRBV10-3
TGTGCCATCAGTGACGAAGGACAGTGGGGGAAAGAGCAGTACTTC
CAISDEGQWGKEQYF
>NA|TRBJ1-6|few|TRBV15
TGTGCCACCAGCAGTTGGGATAATTCACCCCTCCACTTT
CATSSWDNSPLHF
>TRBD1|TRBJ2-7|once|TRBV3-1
TGTGCCAGCAGCCCCAGGACAGGGGCCGAGCAGTACTTC
CASSPRTGAEQYF
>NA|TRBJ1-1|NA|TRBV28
TGTGCCAGCAGCTCGAGGGGGTCGAAGGAAGCTTTCTTT
CASSSRGSKEAFF
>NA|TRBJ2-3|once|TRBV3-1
TGTGCCGGCAGCCAAGATTCAGGAACAGATACGCAGTATTTT
CAGSQDSGTDTQYF
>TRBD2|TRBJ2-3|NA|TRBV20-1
TGCAGTGCTAGACTCCGGGGGGTGGAGCAGTATTTT
CSARLRGVEQYF
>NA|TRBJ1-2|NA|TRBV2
TGTGCCAGCAGTGGAGACAGAGGGCTGGATGGCTACACCTTC
CASSGDRGLDGYTF
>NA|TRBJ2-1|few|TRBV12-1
TGTGCCAGCATACTCCCTGGCGGGACTAGCGGGAATGAGGGCTACAATGAGCAGTTCTTC
CASILPGGTSGNEGYNEQFF
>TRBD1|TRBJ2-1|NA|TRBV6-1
TGTGCCAGCGGGACAGGGGAGGTTTTCCACGAGCAGTTCTTC
CASGTGEVFHEQFF
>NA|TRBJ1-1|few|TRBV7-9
TGTGCCAGCAGCTTATATATAATGGAGAAGTGGACGGACCTAGACACTGAAGCTTTCTTT
CASSLYIMEKWTDLDTEAFF
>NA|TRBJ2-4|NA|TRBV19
TGTGCCAGTAGCCCTGGGCCCGCGGAAAACATTCAGTACTTC
CASSPGPAENIQYF
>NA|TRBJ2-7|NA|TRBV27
TGTGCCAGCAGACGGACACAAGGGGAGACCCAGTACTTT
CASRRTQGETQYF
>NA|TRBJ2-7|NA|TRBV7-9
TGTGCCAGCAGCTTCGTCCTCCGAAGCGGACAAGCCCTTCCCTTCTACGAGCAGTACTTC
CASSFVLRSGQALPFYEQYF
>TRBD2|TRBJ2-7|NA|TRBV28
TGTGCCAGCAGTTTACTAGCGGGAGTAGGGCCCTACGAGCAGTACTTC
CASSLLAGVGPYEQYF
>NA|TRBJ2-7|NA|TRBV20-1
TGCAGTGCTAGTCCCAGGAGCTCCTACGAGCAGTACTTC
CSASPRSSYEQYF
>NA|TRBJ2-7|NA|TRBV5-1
TGCGCCAGCAGCCCGGAGCTAGCCGATTACTACGAGCAGTACTTC
CASSPELADYYEQYF
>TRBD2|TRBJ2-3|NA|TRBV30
TGTGCCTGCTCCGGGACTAGCGTAACAGATACGCAGTATTTT
CACSGTSVTDTQYF
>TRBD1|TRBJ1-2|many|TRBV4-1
TGCGCCAGCAGCCAAGACAGGACAGGGGGCAGGTCCAACTATGGCTACACCTTC
CASSQDRTGGRSNYGYTF
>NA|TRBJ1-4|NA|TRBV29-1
TGCAGCGTTCAAATAGGCTCAACTAATGAAAAACTGTTTTTT
CSVQIGSTNEKLFF
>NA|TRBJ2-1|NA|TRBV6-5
TGTGCCAGCAGTTACGAGGGGGGAGGGGGTAATGAGCAGTTCTTC
CASSYEGGGGNEQFF
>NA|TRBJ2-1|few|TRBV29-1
TGCAGCGTTGATGGGACCGGAGTTCAGCAGTTCTTC
CSVDGTGVQQFF
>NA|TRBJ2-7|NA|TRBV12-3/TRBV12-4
TGTGCCAGCAGCCTGTGGCCTGGGGACGAGCAGTACTTC
CASSLWPGDEQYF
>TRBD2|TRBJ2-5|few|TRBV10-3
TGTGCCATCAGTGAGGGACTAGCGGGGGGGCCTGAACAAGAGACCCAGTACTTC
CAISEGLAGGPEQETQYF
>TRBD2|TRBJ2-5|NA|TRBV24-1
TGTGCCACCAGTGATCCCGGCCCTAGCGGGAGGGAAGAGACCCAGTACTTC
CATSDPGPSGREETQYF